Below are 9 T cell receptor beta chains sequenced from a single sample in a study of blood T cell repertoires in COVID-19. Here immunoSEQ multiplex PCR was the method, and the copy in TCRdb shows in-frame clones only, minus some. Altogether about 190,000 clones are present, roughly 78% being singletons, with the ten largest covering 2.5% to 3.5%. The specimen was peripheral blood. The source is a woman of 80 years or more with active or convalescent COVID-19.

The CDR3 sequence: CASSLGLAGILEQYF. In nucleotides, the CDR3 is TGCGCCAGCAGCTTAGGACTAGCGGGGATCCTCGAGCAGTACTTC. The chain has TRBV5-1 and TRBJ2-7; 12 bases align to TRBD2. CDR1 SGHRS and CDR2 YFSETQ come from the germline V gene. Trimming at V came to 2 bases and at J to 6 bases, leaving 6 bases not matched to a gene. This CDR3 comprises 15 residues.

The chain has TRBV7-2 and TRBJ2-5, with 8 bases lining up with TRBD2. CDR3 length equals 15 residues. Germline V gene data show CDR1 as SGHTA and CDR2 as FQGNSA. The J segment lost 5 bases and the V segment lost 3 bases, leaving 8 bases of the junction unmatched. This chain's CDR3 is CASSFQAGGGETQYF. CDR3 nucleotides: TGTGCCAGCAGCTTCCAGGCGGGGGGCGGGGAGACCCAGTACTTC. Full variable domain (outside the CDR3, taken from reference TRBV7-2 and TRBJ2-5): GAGVSQSPSNKVTEKGKDVELRCDPISGHTALYWYRQSLGQGLEFLIYFQGNSAPDKSGLPSDRFSAERTGGSVSTLTIQRTQQEDSAVYLCASSFQAGGGETQYFGPGTRLLVL.

This clone was observed a handful of times. The rearrangement links TRBV18 to TRBJ1-2; 8 bases agree with TRBD1. The CDR3 totals 15 residues. CDR1 is KGHSH, CDR2 LQKENI, per germline. With 3 bases clipped from V and 9 bases from J, the junction kept 12 bases outside the gene matches. The CDR3, as DNA: TGTGCCAGCTCACCTTTGGGGACAGGCTCTAGTAGCTACACCTTC. It encodes CASSPLGTGSSSYTF.

The chain joins TRBV4-1 to TRBJ2-3; D gene uncertain. Per germline, CDR1 MGHRA and CDR2 YSYEKL. The V gene lost 1 base and the J gene lost 2 bases, with 7 bases spanning the gap. CDR3 length: 14 amino acids. The CDR3 reads CASSQGSHTDTQYF. CDR3 nucleotides: TGCGCCAGCAGCCAAGGTAGCCACACAGATACGCAGTATTTT.

This chain uses TRBV25-1 with TRBJ1-2; 12 nucleotides line up with TRBD1. Germline V lookup: CDR1 MGHDK, CDR2 SYGVNS. V was clipped by 3 bases and J by 4 bases; unmatched bases: 9. The CDR3 contains 17 residues. CDR3 loop: CASSDPAGTGGRYGYTF. The CDR3 coding sequence is TGTGCCAGCAGTGACCCTGCCGGGACAGGGGGCCGCTATGGCTACACCTTC.

This clone was seen a handful of times. The chain carries TRBV15 and TRBJ1-2; D unresolved. The germline V gene has CDR1 LNHNV and CDR2 YYDKDF (reference sequence). Trimming cost V 5 bases and J 4 bases, with 14 bases left between them. The CDR3 has 14 residues. DNA for the CDR3: TGTGCCACCAGCGACGTCTCGCGGGTCTATGGCTACACCTTC. Translation: CATSDVSRVYGYTF.

This chain links TRBV7-2 with TRBJ2-7, with TRBD1 identical over 7 bases. Trimming cost V 0 bases and J 2 bases; bases outside gene matches: 4. This CDR3 has 15 residues. Per the germline V gene, CDR1 is SGHTA and CDR2 is FQGNSA. This CDR3 is CASSLAWTGAYEQYF. In nucleotides, the CDR3 is TGTGCCAGCAGCTTAGCCTGGACAGGCGCCTACGAGCAGTACTTC.

This clone has a handful of counts. The chain has TRBV5-1 and TRBJ2-3, with a tentative D call TRBD1 (6 bases). Trimming removed 5 bases from V and 0 bases from J, with 10 bases in between. Germline V gives CDR1 SGHRS, CDR2 YFSETQ. This CDR3 has 14 residues. The CDR3 here is CASRDSSSTDTQYF. CDR3 DNA sequence: TGCGCCAGCAGGGACAGTTCTAGCACAGATACGCAGTATTTT.

CDR3 amino acids: CASSDTSGGLSDTQYF. CDR3 sequence (DNA): TGTGCCAGCAGCGACACTAGCGGGGGACTGTCGGATACGCAGTATTTT. The chain links TRBV9 to TRBJ2-3; TRBD2 matches 11 bases. There are 16 residues in the CDR3. From germline, CDR1 is SGDLS and CDR2 YYNGEE. V lost 3 bases, J lost 6 bases, and 9 bases stayed unmatched.